The 3 T cell receptor beta chains below were found in one sample sequenced in a study of blood T cell repertoires in COVID-19 (dated by TCRdb to between 2020 and 2021). Receptors were amplified or captured by the immunoSEQ multiplex PCR assay. As stored in TCRdb, this immuneACCESS dataset retains in-frame rearrangements with V and J assigned. A fraction of the clones does not appear; measured against another copy, unresolved V genes explain less than half of the discrepancy, and the remainder lacks a known reason. The sample records fewer than 400,000 clones, 90% of which are singletons. Roughly 2.9% of the sample rests with the top ten. The specimen sequenced was peripheral blood. The receptors shown here come from a woman aged 25 to 45 with COVID-19, enrolled during active disease.

The chain carries TRBV28 and TRBJ2-5; a possible D gene is TRBD2 (6 bases). CDR1 is MDHEN and CDR2 is SYDVKM in the germline V gene. With 5 bases removed from V and 2 bases from J, the gap between germline ends came to 12 bases. The length of the CDR3 is 14 residues. CDR3 nucleotides: TGTGCCAGCAGTCGTCAGGGAGGACAAGAGACCCAGTACTTC. Amino acid sequence: CASSRQGGQETQYF.

The chain has TRBV12-3 or TRBV12-4 and TRBJ1-1; 10 bases map to TRBD1. This CDR3 has 13 residues. V trimming: 6 bases; J trimming: 6 bases; junction bases outside the gene matches: 4. The CDR3 here is CASSLTGGSEAFF. DNA of the CDR3: TGTGCCAGCAGCCTGACAGGGGGCTCTGAAGCTTTCTTT.

Of note for this clone: With a much larger clone just one base away, this may be a read error. The rearrangement links TRBV5-6 to TRBJ1-1; no reliable D call. Germline lookup yields CDR1 SGHDT and CDR2 YYEEEE. V lost 1 base to trimming and J lost 1 base, with 5 bases between them. This CDR3 region has 13 residues. As DNA, the CDR3 is TGTGCCAGCAGCTTGCGGTCGAACACTGAAGCTTTCTTT. Amino acid sequence: CASSLRSNTEAFF.